There are a few counts of the clone carrying this T cell receptor beta chain. There are 15 residues in the CDR3. Germline V gene data show CDR1 as SGDLS and CDR2 as YYNGEE. V dropped 6 bases and J dropped 0 bases, with 14 bases sitting between them. These data originate in a study of blood T cells in healthy people across ages. Through a sample-barcoded 5' primer and a J-beta primer mix, a second PCR was run for roughly 6 to 11 cycles. TCRdb re-called the 5' RACE reads with MiXCR, one entry per CDR3 protein. This repertoire shows roughly 700,000 distinct CDR3 sequences, roughly 25% found once; its top ten account for 9.4%. The same sample was also studied in work on T cells of mothers and their children. From that second work: All extracted RNA went into cDNA synthesis, about 1.4 ug per 15 ul.

The material sequenced was blood. This rearrangement joins TRBV9 to TRBJ2-3; no clear D gene. This TCR was recovered from a boy between 10 and 17 years old in good health. CDR3 coding DNA: TGTGCCAGCACCAGAAGCTCCCTCAGCACAGATACGCAGTATTTT. Translated, it gives CASTRSSLSTDTQYF. The full variable domain, with the rest looked up from reference TRBV9 and TRBJ2-3, is DSGVTQTPKHLITATGQRVTLRCSPRSGDLSVYWYQQSLDQGLQFLIQYYNGEERAKGNILERFSAQQFPDLHSELNLSSLELGDSALYFCASTRSSLSTDTQYFGPGTRLTVL.